This T cell receptor beta chain was obtained from a study of shared clonotypes between healthy human individuals. Across the whole study: The study used three CD4 naive, three CD4 memory, two CD8 naive and one CD8 memory plate per donor.

The J segment lost 5 bases and the V segment lost 1 base, leaving 9 bases of the junction unmatched. CDR1 and CDR2 from the germline V gene are SGHVS and FNYEAQ. This CDR3 comprises 17 residues. Some clones are missing from TCRdb's copy, which holds only in-frame ones; the method was immunoSEQ multiplex PCR. The table includes around 1.9 million clones, 85% to 95% detected once. Study results and limitations: Generally, estimated richness proved larger in naive subsets than it did in memory subsets. Lower generation probabilities were found for non-shared clonotypes than for those shared by all four donors. What limited the represented genetic and exposure-history diversity was the small number of donors.

On this clone: Its target is not known.

In the naive CD8 group, cells lacked CD45RO and were positively selected for CCR7, so terminally differentiated effector memory CD45RA+ cells were left out. Input material: naive CD8+ T cells from PBMCs. This chain connects TRBV7-6 to TRBJ2-1; 9 positions match TRBD2. This receptor was taken from a man aged 18 to 29 in good health. Some clones in this sample may be carry-over from other donors' samples. The DNA of the CDR3 is TGTGCCAGCAGCTTAGTTGATCAGCGGGAGGACCACAATGAGCAGTTCTTC. It translates to CASSLVDQREDHNEQFF.